Listed below are T cell receptor beta chains from one sample, sequenced in a study of CD8+ T cells in alopecia areata. The repertoire was sequenced with immunoSEQ multiplex PCR; TCRdb's copy has only in-frame clones and lacks some. The sample has roughly 200,000 clones; 40% to 65% are singletons. The sample in question was CD8+ T cells sorted from blood, obtained at week 24, from a patient treated with tofacitinib. The source is a human donor with alopecia areata. CDR3s include the opening cysteine and the closing phenylalanine or tryptophan. D genes are given only for firm matches. Not every row has a clone size; where given, it reads once, few, many or a size class.

len,v_gene,d_gene,abundance,j_gene,CDR3nt,CDR3aa
17,TRBV9,.,.,TRBJ2-5,TGTGCCAGCAGCGTAAAGAATAGGGGAAGGGGCCAAGAGACCCAGTACTTC,CASSVKNRGRGQETQYF
12,TRBV29-1,.,.,TRBJ2-7,TGCAGCGTCGTAGCGACAGTCTACGAGCAGTACTTC,CSVVATVYEQYF
14,TRBV13,.,.,TRBJ1-2,TGTGCCAGCAGCTCCGGGGCGGGAGGGGATGGCTACACCTTC,CASSSGAGGDGYTF
17,TRBV7-2,.,once,TRBJ2-3,TGTGCCAGCAGCCAAAAGTTCTATATGGACAGCACAGATACGCAGTATTTT,CASSQKFYMDSTDTQYF
17,TRBV5-6,.,.,TRBJ2-3,TGTGCCAGCAGCTTGGATATCGGCAGGGCACCCACAGATACGCAGTATTTT,CASSLDIGRAPTDTQYF
12,TRBV7-9,.,once,TRBJ2-3,TGTGCCAGCAGCCCGGGAGACCCGGGGCAGTATTTT,CASSPGDPGQYF
15,TRBV5-1,.,.,TRBJ1-5,TGCGCCAGCAGCTTTGGGGACGGCGGCAATCAGCCCCAGCATTTT,CASSFGDGGNQPQHF
11,TRBV11-2,TRBD2,few,TRBJ2-1,TGTGCCAGCAGCCAGCGGGGTGAGCAGTTCTTC,CASSQRGEQFF
16,TRBV10-2,.,.,TRBJ2-3,TGCGCCAGCAGTGAGTCGTCAAGGACCCGCACAGATACGCAGTATTTT,CASSESSRTRTDTQYF
14,TRBV19,TRBD1,few,TRBJ1-6,TGTGCCAGTAGTGTCCGACAGGGAAATTCACCCCTCCACTTT,CASSVRQGNSPLHF
13,TRBV4-3,.,.,TRBJ2-5,TGCGCCAGCAGCCAAGATCGGGCTGAGACCCAGTACTTC,CASSQDRAETQYF
15,TRBV13,.,once,TRBJ2-7,TGTGCCAGCAGCCCTACCGGGACTCAAGGATACGAGCAGTACTTC,CASSPTGTQGYEQYF
13,TRBV13,.,.,TRBJ1-1,TGTGCCAGCAGCCTCGGGGGGAACACTGAAGCTTTCTTT,CASSLGGNTEAFF
13,TRBV16,TRBD1,few,TRBJ1-2,TGTGCCAGCAGCCTAGGACAGGGATATGGCTACACCTTC,CASSLGQGYGYTF
13,TRBV29-1,.,.,TRBJ2-7,TGCAGCGTACATCCCGAGGGCTCCTACGAGCAGTACTTC,CSVHPEGSYEQYF
12,TRBV29-1,.,.,TRBJ2-7,TGCAGCGTTGAAGGGAGACAGTACGAGCAGTACTTC,CSVEGRQYEQYF
13,TRBV29-1,.,few,TRBJ2-7,TGCAGCGTAGTTCGGGGGCCCAACTACGAGCAGTACTTC,CSVVRGPNYEQYF
15,TRBV4-3,.,.,TRBJ1-5,TGCGCCAGCAGCCAAGAGGTCCAGCTTAATCAGCCCCAGCATTTT,CASSQEVQLNQPQHF
16,TRBV13,TRBD2,few,TRBJ2-1,TGTGCCAGCAGCCCAGCAGGGACTAGCTCCTACAATGAGCAGTTCTTC,CASSPAGTSSYNEQFF
13,TRBV7-2,.,.,TRBJ1-2,TGTGCCAGCAAAAATCAGGGGATCTATGGCTACACCTTC,CASKNQGIYGYTF
17,TRBV9,.,.,TRBJ2-3,TGTGCCAGCAGCGCCCATGGAAGGGACTCCAACACAGATACGCAGTATTTT,CASSAHGRDSNTDTQYF
15,TRBV7-6,.,.,TRBJ2-1,TGTGCCAGCAGCTCGGGACCTCCACCTTCCAATGAGCAGTTCTTC,CASSSGPPPSNEQFF
13,TRBV15,.,.,TRBJ2-1,TGTGCCACCAGCAGCGCATCTCACAGTGAGCAGTTCTTC,CATSSASHSEQFF
14,TRBV29-1,TRBD1,.,TRBJ1-2,TGCAGCGTCGAGACCCCGGGACAGGGGGCTGGCTACACCTTC,CSVETPGQGAGYTF
10,TRBV20-1,.,.,TRBJ2-6,TGCAGTGCTAGAGCTGTGGGCAATTATTTC,CSARAVGNYF
15,TRBV10-2,.,few,TRBJ1-2,TGCGCCAGCAGTGAGCCCGAAAGGATGAGAAATGGCTACACCTTC,CASSEPERMRNGYTF
15,TRBV25-1,.,.,TRBJ1-1,TGTGCCAGCAGTGAATCGGCAGGGGAAAACACTGAAGCTTTCTTT,CASSESAGENTEAFF
13,TRBV29-1,.,.,TRBJ2-2,TGCAGCGTTACGACAGGGAACACCGGGGAGCTGTTTTTT,CSVTTGNTGELFF
15,TRBV15,.,.,TRBJ1-5,TGTGCCACCAGCAGAGGCCAGGGTCTCAATCAGCCCCAGCATTTT,CATSRGQGLNQPQHF
13,TRBV4-1,.,few,TRBJ2-7,TGCGCCAGCAGCCCCAGGGGAGAAGACGAGCAGTACTTC,CASSPRGEDEQYF
16,TRBV7-9,TRBD1,few,TRBJ1-4,TGTGCCAGCAGCTCCCGGGACAGGGAGGGCGATGAAAAACTGTTTTTT,CASSSRDREGDEKLFF
15,TRBV10-3,TRBD2,.,TRBJ2-7,TGTGCCATCAGTGAGAGGGAGGGTGATAACGACGAGCAGTACTTC,CAISEREGDNDEQYF
17,TRBV7-8,TRBD2,few,TRBJ2-3,TGTGCCAGCAGCTTAATGCTCGGGGGGGGCGCACCAGATACGCAGTATTTT,CASSLMLGGGAPDTQYF
14,TRBV13,TRBD1,.,TRBJ1-4,TGTGCCAGCAGCTTCGGGACAGTTAACGAAAAACTGTTTTTT,CASSFGTVNEKLFF
16,TRBV5-1,TRBD1,.,TRBJ1-1,TGCGCCAGCAGCTTAGGACAGGGGTCCTCGGGCACTGAAGCTTTCTTT,CASSLGQGSSGTEAFF
12,TRBV23-1,.,.,TRBJ2-7,TGCGCCAGACCCAGGGAGACCTACGAGCAGTACTTC,CARPRETYEQYF
15,TRBV30,.,.,TRBJ2-5,TGTGCCTGGAGTGACCCCCGACAGCCTCAAGAGACCCAGTACTTC,CAWSDPRQPQETQYF
15,TRBV5-4,TRBD1,.,TRBJ2-3,TGTGCCAGCAGCCCCGGACAGGGAGGAACAGATACGCAGTATTTT,CASSPGQGGTDTQYF
16,TRBV19,TRBD2,medium-sized,TRBJ2-1,TGTGCCAGTACCTCCACCGGGACTAGCTCCTACAATGAGCAGTTCTTC,CASTSTGTSSYNEQFF
14,TRBV28,.,once,TRBJ1-1,TGTGCCAGCAGTCCTACAGGGATGGGAACTGAAGCTTTCTTT,CASSPTGMGTEAFF
13,TRBV6-5,.,.,TRBJ1-1,TGTGCCAGCAGACAGGGTTCGAACACTGAAGCTTTCTTT,CASRQGSNTEAFF
14,TRBV28,.,.,TRBJ1-5,TGTGCCAGCAAACTTCAGGGCAGCAATCAGCCCCAGCATTTT,CASKLQGSNQPQHF
13,TRBV4-1,.,.,TRBJ1-1,TGCGCCAGCAGCCAAGTCGTAGGCACTGAAGCTTTCTTT,CASSQVVGTEAFF
12,TRBV2,TRBD1,once,TRBJ1-5,TGTGCCAGCGGGACAGATAATCAGCCCCAGCATTTT,CASGTDNQPQHF
15,TRBV5-1,.,few,TRBJ2-1,TGCGCCAGCAGCTTGGAGATGGCAGGGGGGGATGAGCAGTTCTTC,CASSLEMAGGDEQFF
12,TRBV30,.,.,TRBJ1-5,TGTGCCTGGAGTGCTGGCAATCAGTCCCAGCATTTT,CAWSAGNQSQHF
17,TRBV6-1,.,.,TRBJ2-2,TGTGCCAGCAGTGATATTAGACAGTCGTGGAAAACCGGGGAGCTGTTTTTT,CASSDIRQSWKTGELFF
12,TRBV7-9,.,few,TRBJ2-3,TGTGCCAGCAGCCCCTCCACAGATACGCAGTATTTT,CASSPSTDTQYF
13,TRBV10-3,.,.,TRBJ1-4,TGTGCCATCAGTGACAGGGCTGACGAAAAACTGTTTTTT,CAISDRADEKLFF
13,TRBV30,.,.,TRBJ1-1,TGTGCCTGGAGTCCAACACGGGGGACTGAAGCTTTCTTT,CAWSPTRGTEAFF
14,TRBV4-3,.,.,TRBJ2-2,TGCGCCAGCAGCCAAGCGGTGGACGCCGGGGAGCTGTTTTTT,CASSQAVDAGELFF
12,TRBV11-2,.,once,TRBJ2-1,TGTGCCAGCAGCCCGAGCGATCCTGAGCAGTTCTTC,CASSPSDPEQFF
14,TRBV6-5,.,.,TRBJ1-1,TGTGCCAGCAGTTACTCTAGGGCTGACACTGAAGCTTTCTTT,CASSYSRADTEAFF
12,TRBV30,.,once,TRBJ1-1,TGTGCCTGGAGTTTTCGGTCGGCGGAAGCTTTCTTT,CAWSFRSAEAFF
14,TRBV7-2,.,.,TRBJ2-7,TGTGCCAGCACCGACACGATCACCTCCTACGAGCAGTACTTC,CASTDTITSYEQYF